The next 29 T cell receptor beta chains were all read from a single sample in a study of immune evolution from preneoplasia to lung adenocarcinoma. Method: immunoSEQ multiplex PCR; TCRdb's copy keeps in-frame clones and lacks some. The sample has about 41,000 clones; roughly 80% are singletons. Sequenced sample: FFPE invasive lung adenocarcinoma tissue. Source of these receptors: a person between 55 and 69 years old with lung adenocarcinoma.

The chain employs TRBV25-1 and TRBJ2-3; D is unresolved. Germline V gene data show CDR1 as MGHDK and CDR2 as SYGVNS. Trimming removed 2 bases at V and 0 bases at J, with 3 bases between. The CDR3 runs 13 residues. The CDR3 spells CASSETSTDTQYF. The CDR3 DNA sequence: TGTGCCAGCAGTGAAACTAGCACAGATACGCAGTATTTT.

V and J are TRBV9 and TRBJ2-6; TRBD1 is a possible D gene (6 bases). V was trimmed by 1 base and J by 3 bases, leaving 11 bases between them. Germline lookup yields CDR1 SGDLS and CDR2 YYNGEE. CDR3 length: 16 amino acids. Written as DNA, the CDR3 is TGTGCCAGCAGCGTAACAGGGAGCGGTGGGGCCAACGTCCTGACTTTC. Protein product: CASSVTGSGGANVLTF.

The chain has TRBV9 and TRBJ2-1, with D maybe TRBD2 (6 bases). Trimming removed 2 bases from V and 1 base from J, with 10 bases in between. There are 15 residues in the CDR3. The germline CDR1 and CDR2 sequences are SGDLS and YYNGEE. CDR3 protein: CASSVAGMSYNEQFF. Written as DNA, the CDR3 is TGTGCCAGCAGCGTCGCGGGAATGTCCTACAATGAGCAGTTCTTC.

The chain recombines TRBV18 with TRBJ2-3, with a tentative D call TRBD2 (6 bases). V was clipped by 6 bases and J by 0 bases, with 19 bases between them. Germline V CDR1 and CDR2: KGHSH, LQKENI. There are 17 residues in the CDR3. The CDR3 loop is CASSHDQRAVSTDTQYF. The CDR3 DNA reads TGTGCCAGCTCCCACGATCAGCGGGCCGTTAGCACAGATACGCAGTATTTT.

J is TRBJ2-7 and V is TRBV2; D tentatively fits TRBD1 or TRBD2 (5 bases each). CDR1 is SNHLY and CDR2 is FYNNEI in the germline V gene. The CDR3 extends over 13 amino acids. V was shortened by 4 bases and J by 5 bases, with 12 bases between the two germline ends. The CDR3 region has the DNA TGTGCCAGCAGTGGGCAAATGGGGGACGAGCAGTACTTC. Amino acids: CASSGQMGDEQYF.

This clone was counted only a few times. The CDR3 region is CASYSYSGRAREQYF. The CDR3 bases are TGTGCCAGCTATTCCTATAGCGGGAGGGCACGCGAGCAGTACTTC. The rearrangement links TRBV28 to TRBJ2-7; 11 bases line up with TRBD2. Per germline, CDR1 MDHEN and CDR2 SYDVKM. This CDR3 is 15 amino acids long. V shed 8 bases and J 6 bases; nucleotides not matched to a gene: 12.

This clone appeared once. The CDR3 nucleotides are TGTGCCACCAGCAGGGGGGGTCCCGGGGAGCTGTTTTTT. It translates to CATSRGGPGELFF. V and J are TRBV15 and TRBJ2-2, with D possibly matching TRBD2 (6 bases). The ends were cut back, 3 bases at V and 6 bases at J, with 8 bases in the middle. This CDR3 has 13 amino acids. Germline values: CDR1 LNHNV, CDR2 YYDKDF (reference sequence).

This clone has only one observation. This rearrangement joins TRBV28 to TRBJ2-7; D might be TRBD1 (6 bases). CDR1 and CDR2 from the germline V gene are MDHEN and SYDVKM. V shed 2 bases and J shed 2 bases, with 10 bases lying between them. The CDR3 sequence is 14 residues long. The CDR3 DNA follows: TGTGCCAGCAGTTTAGGGACACCCCCCTACGAGCAGTACTTC. Translating gives CASSLGTPPYEQYF.

This clone was found a few times. The chain uses TRBV7-2 and TRBJ1-2; possibly TRBD1 for D (6 bases). The CDR3 loop spans 18 amino acids. CDR1 is SGHTA and CDR2 is FQGNSA in the germline V gene. Trimming pared 4 bases from V and 6 bases from J, leaving 27 bases between. DNA of the CDR3: TGTGCCAGCAGCTCCGACTCGGGGGGCGGCAGCTTGGGGCATGGCTACACCTTC. Translating gives CASSSDSGGGSLGHGYTF. The full variable domain, rest sourced from reference TRBV7-2 and TRBJ1-2, is GAGVSQSPSNKVTEKGKDVELRCDPISGHTALYWYRQSLGQGLEFLIYFQGNSAPDKSGLPSDRFSAERTGGSVSTLTIQRTQQEDSAVYLCASSSDSGGGSLGHGYTFGSGTRLTVV.

This sequence joins TRBV28 and TRBJ2-3; D is undetermined. V was clipped by 5 bases and J by 5 bases, with 17 bases between them. This CDR3 region has 15 residues. Germline V CDR1 and CDR2: MDHEN, SYDVKM. The CDR3 DNA reads as TGTGCCAGCAGTACAGTCCGGTCCACAATAGATACGCAGTATTTT. Amino acid sequence: CASSTVRSTIDTQYF.

The gene calls are TRBV7-8 and TRBJ1-5; TRBD1 matches at 7 bases. The CDR3 covers 13 residues. Unmatched junction bases numbered 4, after V lost 4 bases and J lost 7 bases. The germline CDR1 and CDR2 sequences are SGHVS and FQNEAQ. CDR3 protein: CASSSRQGQPQHF. In nucleotides, the CDR3 is TGTGCCAGCAGCTCGAGACAGGGACAGCCCCAGCATTTT.

This sequence joins TRBV7-9 and TRBJ1-2, with D tentatively TRBD1 (6 bases). Per the germline V gene, CDR1 is SEHNR and CDR2 is FQNEAQ (reference sequence). The CDR3 contains 15 residues. V was pared by 5 bases and J by 3 bases, with 16 bases between. The CDR3 reads CASSRDSRGDYGYTF. The CDR3 DNA reads TGTGCCAGCAGCCGAGACTCCAGGGGTGACTATGGCTACACCTTC. The variable domain in full, with the rest retrieved from reference TRBV7-9 and TRBJ1-2, is DTGVSQNPRHKITKRGQNVTFRCDPISEHNRLYWYRQTLGQGPEFLTYFQNEAQLEKSRLLSDRFSAERPKGSFSTLEIQRTEQGDSAMYLCASSRDSRGDYGYTFGSGTRLTVV.

The V call is TRBV5-4, the J call TRBJ2-5, with a weak D call TRBD2 (7 bases). Germline CDR1 SGHNT, CDR2 YYREEE (reference sequence). This CDR3 is 15 amino acids long. V lost 0 bases to trimming and J lost 2 bases, with 11 bases between them. This CDR3 is CASSLGRGGQETQYF. CDR3 in DNA: TGTGCCAGCAGCTTGGGAAGGGGGGGACAAGAGACCCAGTACTTC. Supplemented by reference TRBV5-4 and TRBJ2-5, the full variable domain reads ETGVTQSPTHLIKTRGQQVTLRCSSQSGHNTVSWYQQALGQGPQFIFQYYREEENGRGNFPPRFSGLQFPNYSSELNVNALELDDSALYLCASSLGRGGQETQYFGPGTRLLVL.

This clone occurred a few times. CDR3 sequence reads: CASSYSGAGGGEQYF. The CDR3, as DNA: TGTGCCAGCAGTTACTCGGGGGCCGGAGGGGGAGAGCAGTACTTC. The chain is built from TRBV6-5 and TRBJ2-7; D possibly matches TRBD1 or TRBD2 (6 bases each). The CDR3 sequence is 15 residues long. The V end lost 0 bases, the J end lost 7 bases, and 16 bases lay between the germline ends. Germline V gives CDR1 MNHEY, CDR2 SVGAGI.

The CDR3 protein is CASSLWGGNEQFF. The CDR3 region has the DNA TGTGCCAGCAGTTTATGGGGCGGAAATGAGCAGTTCTTC. V is TRBV28 and J is TRBJ2-1, with unresolved D. V was pared by 0 bases and J by 7 bases, with 7 bases between. Germline V gives CDR1 MDHEN, CDR2 SYDVKM. The CDR3 length is 13 residues. Full variable domain (rest looked up from reference TRBV28 and TRBJ2-1): DVKVTQSSRYLVKRTGEKVFLECVQDMDHENMFWYRQDPGLGLRLIYFSYDVKMKEKGDIPEGYSVSREKKERFSLILESASTNQTSMYLCASSLWGGNEQFFGPGTRLTVL.

The chain employs TRBV7-9 and TRBJ1-1; D unclear. The CDR3 length is 16 residues. Trimming shortened V by 5 bases and J by 1 base, and 17 bases separated the two germline ends. The germline gives CDR1 SEHNR, CDR2 FQNEAQ (reference sequence). CDR3 sequence reads: CASSPIRPLKNTEAFF. CDR3 DNA: TGTGCCAGCAGCCCCATTCGACCCCTAAAGAACACTGAAGCTTTCTTT.

This clone was counted between two and nine times. The V call is TRBV30, the J call TRBJ2-7; 9 bases fit TRBD1. Germline V gene sequence: CDR1 GTSNPN, CDR2 SVGIG (reference sequence). Unmatched junction bases numbered 11, after V lost 5 bases and J lost 0 bases. The CDR3 has 16 residues. In nucleotides, the CDR3 is TGTGCCTGGGGTGGGGACAGGGACAGGGACTCCTACGAGCAGTACTTC. This gives the protein CAWGGDRDRDSYEQYF.

This rearrangement joins TRBV4-2 to TRBJ1-4; D is perhaps TRBD1 (6 bases). Germline CDR1 is LGHNA and CDR2 is YNFKEQ. Trimming took off 4 bases at V and 7 bases at J, with 10 bases between the two ends. The CDR3 length is 13 residues. In nucleotides, the CDR3 is TGTGCCAGCAGCCCAGGGGCCATTGAAAAACTGTTTTTT. It is translated as CASSPGAIEKLFF.

The chain couples TRBV27 to TRBJ2-4; no reliable D call. Trimming shortened V by 6 bases and J by 10 bases, and 7 bases separated the two germline ends. The CDR3 totals 10 residues. Germline V lookup: CDR1 MNHEY, CDR2 SMNVEV (reference sequence). The CDR3 loop is CASSPEIQYF. The DNA for the CDR3 is TGTGCCAGCAGCCCTGAGATTCAGTACTTC.

V and J are TRBV5-6 and TRBJ2-5; no definite D call. CDR1 SGHDT and CDR2 YYEEEE come from the germline V gene. The CDR3 covers 14 residues. Deletions cut 0 bases from V and 3 bases from J, with 9 bases between. The CDR3 is CASSLVVDEETQYF. The CDR3 DNA sequence: TGTGCCAGCAGCTTGGTTGTTGACGAAGAGACCCAGTACTTC.

This chain links TRBV18 with TRBJ1-5; D is undetermined. The CDR3 covers 17 residues. Germline lookup yields CDR1 KGHSH and CDR2 LQKENI. V lost 2 bases to trimming and J lost 1 base, with 15 bases between them. CDR3 loop: CASSPRVRATSNQPQHF. CDR3 DNA sequence: TGTGCCAGCTCACCAAGGGTTCGTGCTACCAGCAATCAGCCCCAGCATTTT.

The chain combines TRBV7-9 with TRBJ1-5; D is unclear. V dropped 2 bases and J dropped 5 bases, with 4 bases sitting between them. Germline V gives CDR1 SEHNR, CDR2 FQNEAQ (reference sequence). This CDR3 has 12 amino acids. In nucleotides, the CDR3 is TGTGCCAGCAGCTTACTCGATCAGCCCCAGCATTTT. Its protein product is CASSLLDQPQHF.

This clone was picked up a small number of times. The V call is TRBV14, the J call TRBJ2-3; possible D gene TRBD2, 5 bases. From germline, CDR1 is SGHDN and CDR2 FVKESK. The length of the CDR3 is 13 residues. V lost 4 bases, J lost 4 bases, and 9 bases lay in between. CDR3 in DNA: TGTGCCAGCAGCCGAGGGTTGGCAGATACGCAGTATTTT. Translation: CASSRGLADTQYF.

This clone has just a few counts. The genes are TRBV29-1 and TRBJ2-3; 8 bases align to TRBD1. Germline V gives CDR1 SQVTM, CDR2 ANQGSEA. The CDR3 spans 14 residues. J gave up 4 bases and V 4 bases, and 7 bases lay outside the gene matches. The CDR3 DNA sequence: TGCAGCGTTGGGACAGGGTTTTATTCAGATACGCAGTATTTT. Protein: CSVGTGFYSDTQYF.

This chain connects TRBV5-1 to TRBJ2-7; TRBD1 is a possible D gene (5 bases). The CDR3 is 13 amino acids. Trimming removed 6 bases from V and 1 base from J, with 11 bases in between. CDR1 is SGHRS and CDR2 is YFSETQ in the germline V gene. The CDR3, as DNA: TGCGCCAGCAAAGGGGCAGGATCCTACGAGCAGTACTTC. It is translated as CASKGAGSYEQYF.

V is TRBV13 and J is TRBJ1-2; TRBD1 might be the D (5 bases). The V gene lost 6 bases and the J gene lost 4 bases, with 12 bases spanning the gap. The CDR3 length is 13 residues. In germline, CDR1 is PRHDT, CDR2 FYEKMQ (reference sequence). The CDR3 coding sequence is TGTGCCAGCAGTTCACAGGCAAGCTATGGCTACACCTTC. It is translated as CASSSQASYGYTF.

This clone was found a few times. V gene TRBV11-3 combines with J gene TRBJ2-3; possibly TRBD1 for D (6 bases). Deletions cut 5 bases from V and 1 base from J, with 16 bases between. Per the germline V gene, CDR1 is SGHNT and CDR2 is YENEEA. The CDR3 totals 16 residues. The CDR3 loop reads CASSLLTAGGTDTQYF. The CDR3 nucleotides are TGTGCCAGCAGCCTACTCACGGCAGGGGGCACAGATACGCAGTATTTT.

The J gene is TRBJ2-3, the V gene TRBV7-2; TRBD2 matches 12 bases. The CDR3 contains 15 residues. V shed 6 bases and J 5 bases; nucleotides not matched to a gene: 6. From germline, CDR1 is SGHTA and CDR2 FQGNSA. The CDR3 region has the DNA TGTGCCAGCAGTCCGACTAGCGGGAGTCTAGATACGCAGTATTTT. Its translation is CASSPTSGSLDTQYF.

This chain connects TRBV6-1 to TRBJ2-7; 8 bases agree with TRBD1. J gave up 6 bases and V 7 bases, and 8 bases lay outside the gene matches. The CDR3 length is 13 residues. Looked up from germline, CDR1 is MNHNS and CDR2 is SASEGT. CDR3 protein: CASTLGQGGEQYF. The DNA of the CDR3 is TGTGCCAGCACTCTAGGACAGGGAGGCGAGCAGTACTTC.